This TCR beta chain is drawn from a study of regulatory T cells in long-lasting Graves disease. Whole-study context: Over 5 years of antithyroid drugs with positive TSH receptor antibodies was taken to mean persistent Graves' disease.

iRepertoire HTBI primers and Arm-PCR of CDR3 regions built TCR beta libraries. TCRdb ran MiXCR on the multiplex PCR reads and lists one entry per CDR3 protein. The sample contains around 430,000 distinct CDR3 sequences, about 20% of which appear only once. Trimming took 8 bases from V and 3 from J; bases not matched to a gene: 13. Germline CDR1 is SGHAT and CDR2 is FQNNGV. CDR3 length equals 16 residues. The time point: persistent/refractory GD, antithyroid drugs over 5 years with positive TRAb. PBMCs were the source of the RNA used for TCR sequencing. Recruitment took place at an endocrinology department in Xi'an, China. EDTA tubes received around 9 milliliters of drawn peripheral blood.

The chain couples TRBV11-2 to TRBJ1-3; TRBD1 matches 7 bases. The sequenced sample was peripheral blood mononuclear cells (PBMCs), obtained when the disease was refractory, from a patient treated with antithyroid drugs. The TCR sequence derives from a female donor with Graves disease. This chain's CDR3 is CASGGIQGRRGNTIYF. In DNA form, the CDR3 reads TGTGCCAGCGGGGGGATACAGGGGCGCCGTGGAAACACCATATATTTT.